These 7 T cell receptor beta chains were sequenced from one sample in a study of T cells in localized non-small cell lung cancer. Assay: immunoSEQ multiplex PCR; the TCRdb copy retains only in-frame clones and omits some. The sample lists 50,000 to 70,000 clones, roughly 79% seen once, with 4.7% in the top ten. The sequencing used PBMCs, collected before any cancer treatment. The source is a man between 40 and 75 years old with stage II lung adenocarcinoma.

V and J are TRBV7-9 and TRBJ2-7; D not certain. Trimming left V 0 bases short and J 4 bases short, with 7 bases between. CDR3 length equals 13 residues. The germline gives CDR1 SEHNR, CDR2 FQNEAQ (reference sequence). DNA of the CDR3: TGTGCCAGCAGCTTAGCTGGGCCTTACGAGCAGTACTTC. Translating gives CASSLAGPYEQYF.

In its sample, this clone was seen many times. The gene calls are TRBV9 and TRBJ1-3; TRBD1 aligns across 9 bases. CDR1 and CDR2 (germline): SGDLS, YYNGEE. The V segment lost 2 bases and the J segment 7 bases; nucleotides outside the gene matches: 7. The length of the CDR3 is 15 residues. CDR3 DNA: TGTGCCAGCAGCGTGGGGACGACAGGGGGTAACACCATATATTTT. Protein sequence: CASSVGTTGGNTIYF.

The gene calls are TRBV2 and TRBJ1-2, with D maybe TRBD1 (6 bases). Germline V gives CDR1 SNHLY, CDR2 FYNNEI. The CDR3 spans 14 residues. The V gene lost 7 bases and the J gene lost 7 bases, with 19 bases spanning the gap. CDR3 protein: CASTWTAERFGYTF. The CDR3 nucleotides are TGTGCCAGCACCTGGACAGCCGAACGCTTTGGCTACACCTTC.

The chain is built from TRBV2 and TRBJ1-3, with a weak D call TRBD1 (6 bases). The CDR3 covers 16 residues. Germline V gene data show CDR1 as SNHLY and CDR2 as FYNNEI. The V gene lost 8 bases and the J gene lost 2 bases, with 19 bases spanning the gap. CDR3 in amino acids: CASALDRGAAGNTIYF. The CDR3 DNA reads as TGTGCCAGCGCCCTCGACCGGGGGGCGGCTGGAAACACCATATATTTT.

The rearrangement links TRBV25-1 to TRBJ1-2, with TRBD1 matching 9 bases. Germline V lookup: CDR1 MGHDK, CDR2 SYGVNS. CDR3 length: 16 amino acids. Unmatched junction bases numbered 6, after V lost 0 bases and J lost 4 bases. In nucleotides, the CDR3 is TGTGCCAGCAGTGAATATTCCGGGACAGGGCGCTATGGCTACACCTTC. Its translation is CASSEYSGTGRYGYTF.

This clone was seen only a few times. This rearrangement joins TRBV9 to TRBJ1-1; D might be TRBD1 (6 bases). The germline V gene encodes CDR1 SGDLS and CDR2 YYNGEE. The CDR3 spans 15 residues. Trimming stripped 0 bases from V and 1 base from J, with 10 bases between. The CDR3 nucleotides are TGTGCCAGCAGCGTAGAAGGGGGAGGGAACACTGAAGCTTTCTTT. Its translation: CASSVEGGGNTEAFF.

The chain employs TRBV19 and TRBJ2-6, with 9 bases fitting TRBD1. The CDR3 is 17 residues long. CDR1 is LNHDA, CDR2 SQIVND, per germline (reference sequence). The J segment lost 0 bases and the V segment lost 6 bases, leaving 6 bases of the junction unmatched. The CDR3 nucleotides read TGTGCCAGTAGAGCGGGACAGGGTTTCTCTGGGGCCAACGTCCTGACTTTC. Its translation is CASRAGQGFSGANVLTF. Combining the CDR3 with reference TRBV19 and TRBJ2-6 gives the whole variable domain DGGITQSPKYLFRKEGQNVTLSCEQNLNHDAMYWYRQDPGQGLRLIYYSQIVNDFQKGDIAEGYSVSREKKESFPLTVTSAQKNPTAFYLCASRAGQGFSGANVLTFGAGSRLTVL.